Following are 21 T cell receptor beta chains from one sample sequenced in a study of patients and donors after allogeneic stem cell transplantation. TCRdb re-analysed the RT-PCR reads in MiXCR, keeping a single row per CDR3 protein. The sample has about 150,000 distinct CDR3 sequences; approximately 24% are singletons. Sequencing input: blood, either unsorted or a sorted T cell fraction (not recorded which). The receptor set was obtained from a human donor who was either an allogeneic HSCT recipient or a stem cell or donor lymphocyte infusion donor (not recorded which). It is not recorded whose cells these are; they may come from a transplant donor.

The V call is TRBV29-1, the J call TRBJ1-1; D not resolved. The CDR3 has 10 amino acids. The germline V gene encodes CDR1 SQVTM and CDR2 ANQGSEA. The V end was cut by 5 bases, the J end by 2 bases, with 3 bases between. The CDR3 DNA sequence: TGCAGCGTTCAAAACACTGAAGCTTTCTTT. It yields the protein CSVQNTEAFF.

This clonotype was recorded many times. The chain couples TRBV5-1 to TRBJ1-4; tentative D call: TRBD1 (6 bases). The CDR3 loop spans 14 amino acids. Looked up from germline, CDR1 is SGHRS and CDR2 is YFSETQ. Trimming took off 4 bases at V and 5 bases at J, with 12 bases between the two ends. The CDR3 sequence is CASSDGQRNEKLFF. The CDR3 DNA reads as TGCGCCAGCAGCGACGGACAGAGAAATGAAAAACTGTTTTTT.

On this clonotype: The germline gene is not matched at one end of the junction; a read error may be the cause. The chain has TRBV7-7 and TRBJ2-3, with 7 nucleotides matching TRBD2. The CDR3 extends over 13 amino acids. From germline, CDR1 is SSHAT and CDR2 FNYEAQ (reference sequence). The CDR3 protein is CASSPSGLDTQYF. In DNA, the CDR3 is TGTGCTAGCAGCCCTAGCGGACTAGATACGCAGTATTTT. Full variable domain (missing parts from reference TRBV7-7 and TRBJ2-3): GAGVSQSPRYKVTKRGQDVTLRCDPISSHATLYWYQQALGQGPEFLTYFNYEAQPDKSGLPSDRFSAERPEGSISTLTIQRTEQRDSAMYRCASSPSGLDTQYFGPGTRLTVL.

This rearrangement joins TRBV5-1 to TRBJ2-7; D is possibly TRBD1 (6 bases). The CDR3 loop spans 14 amino acids. Trimming took off 0 bases at V and 0 bases at J, with 7 bases between the two ends. Germline assignment: CDR1 SGHRS and CDR2 YFSETQ. The CDR3 DNA reads as TGCGCCAGCAGCTTGGGGGACACCTCCTACGAGCAGTACTTC. Translation gives CASSLGDTSYEQYF.

The rearrangement uses TRBV27 and TRBJ2-1; either TRBD1 or TRBD2 may supply D (5 bases each). The germline gives CDR1 MNHEY, CDR2 SMNVEV (reference sequence). The length of the CDR3 is 18 residues. V lost 4 bases to trimming and J lost 7 bases, with 26 bases between them. As DNA, the CDR3 is TGTGCCAGCAGTTGTGGGGGTGGTAGGGAGTGTCTGCGGAATGAGCAGTTCTTC. It specifies CASSCGGGRECLRNEQFF.

The gene calls are TRBV29-1 and TRBJ1-2; TRBD1 agrees at 8 bases. The V and J ends lost 5 bases and 7 bases, in that order; junction bases with no gene match: 6. Germline CDR1 SQVTM, CDR2 ANQGSEA. This CDR3 region has 12 residues. The CDR3 protein is CSVPRTGLGYTF. DNA for the CDR3: TGCAGCGTTCCTCGGACAGGGCTTGGCTACACCTTC.

The gene calls are TRBV20-1 and TRBJ2-1, with D uncertain. The ends were cut back, 6 bases at V and 1 base at J, with 16 bases in the middle. Germline V gene sequence: CDR1 DFQATT, CDR2 SNEGSKA (reference sequence). The CDR3 sequence is 15 residues long. CDR3 residues: CSAPGVTRSYNEQFF. Written as DNA, the CDR3 is TGCAGTGCACCTGGAGTGACACGATCCTACAATGAGCAGTTCTTC.

The chain carries TRBV6-5 and TRBJ2-7, with D unclear. V was cut by 4 bases and J by 3 bases, with 10 bases left in between. Per the germline V gene, CDR1 is MNHEY and CDR2 is SVGAGI. The CDR3 is 13 amino acids. The CDR3: CASSFGPHYEQYF. The CDR3 DNA follows: TGTGCCAGCAGTTTCGGGCCTCACTACGAGCAGTACTTC.

The chain combines TRBV7-3 with TRBJ2-1, with D possibly TRBD1 on 5 matching bases. Deletions cut 1 base from V and 12 bases from J, with 10 bases between. The CDR3 length is 12 residues. Looked up from germline, CDR1 is SGHTA and CDR2 is FQGTGA. In nucleotides, the CDR3 is TGTGCCAGCAGCTTAATTCCAGGGCGGCAGTTCTTC. It codes for CASSLIPGRQFF.

The chain carries TRBV11-1 and TRBJ2-2; no definite D call. The CDR3 sequence is 11 residues long. V shed 4 bases and J shed 6 bases, with 3 bases lying between them. Looked up from germline, CDR1 is SGHAT and CDR2 is FQDESV (reference sequence). CDR3 residues: CASSWAGELFF. The CDR3, as DNA: TGTGCCAGCAGCTGGGCCGGGGAGCTGTTTTTT.

The chain is built from TRBV29-1 and TRBJ2-1; no reliable D call. V was trimmed by 1 base and J by 6 bases, leaving 10 bases between them. The CDR3 has 13 residues. Germline V lookup: CDR1 SQVTM, CDR2 ANQGSEA. The CDR3 DNA reads TGCAGCGTTGAAGGGGCCGAGTTCAATGAGCAGTTCTTC. It is translated as CSVEGAEFNEQFF.

The CDR3 region has the DNA TGTGCCAGCCTGGGGCTAGCGAGAGCCAAAAACATTCAGTACTTC. Protein sequence: CASLGLARAKNIQYF. This chain links TRBV2 with TRBJ2-4; possible D gene TRBD2, 6 bases. V dropped 8 bases and J dropped 0 bases, with 14 bases sitting between them. The CDR3 has 15 residues. CDR1 is SNHLY and CDR2 is FYNNEI in the germline V gene. Variable domain in full (rest from reference TRBV2 and TRBJ2-4): EPEVTQTPSHQVTQMGQEVILRCVPISNHLYFYWYRQILGQKVEFLVSFYNNEISEKSEIFDDQFSVERPDGSNFTLKIRSTKLEDSAMYFCASLGLARAKNIQYFGAGTRLSVL.

This clonotype was recorded at least ten times. V usage is TRBV11-2 and J usage is TRBJ2-1; TRBD1 is a possible D gene (5 bases). Trimming took 0 bases from V and 14 from J, leaving 14 bases between them. The CDR3 has 13 amino acids. Germline CDR1 reads SGHAT; CDR2 reads FQNNGV. CDR3 amino acids: CASSLDWAGKEFF. CDR3 coding DNA: TGTGCCAGCAGCTTAGATTGGGCAGGGAAGGAGTTCTTC.

This clonotype occurred a few times. The CDR3 loop reads CAISKEQNSPLHF. The DNA of the CDR3 is TGTGCCATCAGTAAGGAGCAAAATTCACCCCTCCACTTT. The rearrangement joins TRBV10-3 to TRBJ1-6; D unresolved. Trimming stripped 5 bases from V and 7 bases from J, with 9 bases between. CDR1 ENHRY and CDR2 SYGVKD come from the germline V gene. The CDR3 is made up of 13 amino acids.

This clonotype appeared a few times. This chain links TRBV4-1 with TRBJ1-6; no clear D. Germline V CDR1 and CDR2: MGHRA, YSYEKL. V lost 0 bases to trimming and J lost 9 bases, with 15 bases between them. The CDR3 covers 16 residues. CDR3 nucleotide sequence: TGCGCCAGCAGCCAAGAAACGGGTTCGTACGGTTCACCCCTCCACTTT. Translation gives CASSQETGSYGSPLHF.

In its sample, this clonotype was seen a few times. The CDR3 DNA sequence: TGTGCCAGCAGGCTTGGGAGCTCTGGAAACACCATATATTTT. Translation gives CASRLGSSGNTIYF. The chain combines TRBV7-9 with TRBJ1-3; D is ambiguous. Germline lookup yields CDR1 SEHNR and CDR2 FQNEAQ (reference sequence). Trimming shortened V by 6 bases and J by 0 bases, and 9 bases separated the two germline ends. This CDR3 is built from 14 residues.

This clonotype was recorded a few times. V and J are TRBV4-1 and TRBJ2-1; TRBD2 matches at 10 bases. Germline lookup yields CDR1 MGHRA and CDR2 YSYEKL. Germline trimming cut 3 bases from V and 5 bases from J; bases unmatched to any gene: 7. The CDR3 sequence is 16 residues long. The CDR3 reads CASSHPSGGADNEQFF. The DNA of the CDR3 is TGCGCCAGCAGCCACCCGAGCGGGGGGGCGGACAATGAGCAGTTCTTC.

V is TRBV7-2 and J is TRBJ1-3; D is uncertain. Germline V gives CDR1 SGHTA, CDR2 FQGNSA. This CDR3 is 15 amino acids long. The V gene lost 4 bases and the J gene lost 0 bases, with 10 bases spanning the gap. The CDR3 here is CASSSVSSSGNTIYF. DNA for the CDR3: TGTGCCAGCAGCTCGGTGTCCTCCTCTGGAAACACCATATATTTT.

This clonotype came up a few times. V and J are TRBV6-1 and TRBJ1-1, with a tentative D call TRBD1 (6 bases). The CDR3 runs 14 residues. Germline V gene sequence: CDR1 MNHNS, CDR2 SASEGT. Trimming left V 3 bases short and J 4 bases short, with 12 bases between. The CDR3 bases are TGTGCCAGCAGTGAGGGCAGGGGACCCACTGAAGCTTTCTTT. It codes for CASSEGRGPTEAFF.

The rearrangement links TRBV6-2 or TRBV6-3 to TRBJ2-1; TRBD2 matches 16 bases. V lost 6 bases, J lost 10 bases, and 9 bases stayed unmatched. This CDR3 is 16 amino acids long. CDR1 MNHEY and CDR2 SVGEGT come from the germline V gene. CDR3 amino acids: CASRGLAGGRLREQFF. The CDR3 DNA reads TGTGCCAGCAGGGGACTAGCGGGAGGGCGCCTGAGAGAGCAGTTCTTC.

V is TRBV5-1 and J is TRBJ1-2, with TRBD1 matching over 8 bases. V trimming: 1 base; J trimming: 4 bases; junction bases outside the gene matches: 9. Per the germline V gene, CDR1 is SGHRS and CDR2 is YFSETQ. This CDR3 contains 16 residues. The CDR3 reads CASSLLAGQATYGYTF. CDR3 nucleotides: TGCGCCAGCAGCTTGCTCGCGGGACAGGCGACCTATGGCTACACCTTC.